The rows below give T cell receptor beta chains drawn from one sample of a study of blood T cell repertoires in COVID-19. Assay used: immunoSEQ multiplex PCR; TCRdb lists only in-frame clones, some missing. Seen here are 200,000 to 300,000 clones, approximately 85% observed once, and the top ten hold approximately 8.2%. Sequencing was done on a sample of PBMCs or T cells enriched from blood (not recorded which). The receptors derive from a woman aged 45 to 65 with acute COVID-19. Each CDR3 is given with its conserved first and last residue. Fields, in order: D gene, clone size, CDR3 length, V gene, J gene, CDR3 DNA, CDR3 protein. D genes are given only for firm matches. The size of a clone is reported for some rows only, either as once, few or many, or as a class for expanded clones.

D: TRBD2
size: NA
length: 16
V: TRBV9
J: TRBJ2-2
DNA: TGTGCCAGCAGCGTAGAGGCGGGGGGGCGCACCGGGGAGCTGTTTTTT
CDR3: CASSVEAGGRTGELFF

D: TRBD2
size: NA
length: 12
V: TRBV30
J: TRBJ2-1
DNA: TGTGCCTGGGGGCGGGAGTACAATGAGCAGTTCTTC
CDR3: CAWGREYNEQFF

D: TRBD1
size: NA
length: 17
V: TRBV2
J: TRBJ1-4
DNA: TGTGCCAGCAGACAATACCGGGACAGGGGACGGAATGAAAAACTGTTTTTT
CDR3: CASRQYRDRGRNEKLFF

D: NA
size: NA
length: 15
V: TRBV7-2
J: TRBJ1-6
DNA: TGTGCCAGCAGCTCGGGGAGTTCCTATAATTCACCCCTCCACTTT
CDR3: CASSSGSSYNSPLHF

D: TRBD1
size: NA
length: 14
V: TRBV5-1
J: TRBJ2-3
DNA: TGCGCCAGCAGCTGGGACAGGGGGCAAGATACGCAGTATTTT
CDR3: CASSWDRGQDTQYF

D: TRBD2
size: few
length: 15
V: TRBV6-5
J: TRBJ2-3
DNA: TGTGCCAGCAGTTACGGCGGGGGGGACACAGATACGCAGTATTTT
CDR3: CASSYGGGDTDTQYF

D: TRBD1
size: NA
length: 16
V: TRBV27
J: TRBJ1-6
DNA: TGTGCCAGCAGTCCCCGACAGGGGGCTCGGAATTCACCCCTCCACTTT
CDR3: CASSPRQGARNSPLHF

D: NA
size: NA
length: 13
V: TRBV11-2
J: TRBJ1-2
DNA: TGTGCCAGCAGCTTTGACAGTATCTATGGCTACACCTTC
CDR3: CASSFDSIYGYTF

D: NA
size: NA
length: 16
V: TRBV7-9
J: TRBJ1-4
DNA: TGTGCCAGCAGCCAGGCCAACGACAGACGAAATGAAAAACTGTTTTTT
CDR3: CASSQANDRRNEKLFF

D: NA
size: NA
length: 15
V: TRBV19
J: TRBJ1-5
DNA: TGTGCCAGTAGTATAGGCGTGATTAGCAATCAGCCCCAGCATTTT
CDR3: CASSIGVISNQPQHF

D: TRBD1
size: NA
length: 16
V: TRBV9
J: TRBJ2-3
DNA: TGTGCCAGCAGCACTCCGACAGGGGGCATGACAGATACGCAGTATTTT
CDR3: CASSTPTGGMTDTQYF

D: TRBD2
size: NA
length: 19
V: TRBV5-8
J: TRBJ2-1
DNA: TGTGCCAGCAGCTTGGACCGGACTAGCGGGGGGGTTACCTACAATGAGCAGTTCTTC
CDR3: CASSLDRTSGGVTYNEQFF

D: NA
size: NA
length: 17
V: TRBV23-1
J: TRBJ1-5
DNA: TGCGCCAGCAGTCAATATTGGACAGCGGCGCGGAATCAGCCCCAGCATTTT
CDR3: CASSQYWTAARNQPQHF

D: NA
size: NA
length: 14
V: TRBV5-1
J: TRBJ1-2
DNA: TGCGCCAGCAGCTTGTCCGGGACACTCCATGGCTACACCTTC
CDR3: CASSLSGTLHGYTF

D: TRBD2
size: NA
length: 15
V: TRBV11-2
J: TRBJ2-1
DNA: TGTGCCAGCAGCCTCACTAGCGGGGGCCAGTTTGAGCAGTTCTTC
CDR3: CASSLTSGGQFEQFF

D: NA
size: NA
length: 15
V: TRBV5-4
J: TRBJ1-2
DNA: TGTGCCAGCAGCTTGGCTAACAGGGAGATGCCGGGCTACACCTTC
CDR3: CASSLANREMPGYTF

D: NA
size: NA
length: 14
V: TRBV27
J: TRBJ1-1
DNA: TGTGCCAGCAGTTTGGACAGAGTAAACACTGAAGCTTTCTTT
CDR3: CASSLDRVNTEAFF

D: NA
size: NA
length: 13
V: TRBV30
J: TRBJ1-2
DNA: TGTGCCGCTAGACCGGGACACAACTATGGCTACACCTTC
CDR3: CAARPGHNYGYTF

D: TRBD1
size: NA
length: 16
V: TRBV18
J: TRBJ2-7
DNA: TGTGCCAGCTCACCACCCGGGACAGGGGGCGTTTACGAGCAGTACTTC
CDR3: CASSPPGTGGVYEQYF

D: NA
size: few
length: 15
V: TRBV28
J: TRBJ1-1
DNA: TGTGCCAGCAGTTTATTCGTGGAGGGGAACACTGAAGCTTTCTTT
CDR3: CASSLFVEGNTEAFF

D: TRBD2
size: NA
length: 16
V: TRBV7-2
J: TRBJ2-2
DNA: TGTGCCAGCAGCCCCACTAGCGGGGGGGCTGTCGGGGAGCTGTTTTTT
CDR3: CASSPTSGGAVGELFF

D: NA
size: NA
length: 16
V: TRBV7-6
J: TRBJ2-7
DNA: TGTGCCAGCAGCCCAGCGGGGCAGGGGGCGCGGTACGAGCAGTACTTC
CDR3: CASSPAGQGARYEQYF

D: NA
size: NA
length: 13
V: TRBV10-3
J: TRBJ1-1
DNA: TGTGCCATCAGTGGGTCAGCGAACACTGAAGCTTTCTTT
CDR3: CAISGSANTEAFF

D: NA
size: NA
length: 13
V: TRBV12-3/TRBV12-4
J: TRBJ1-5
DNA: TGTGCCAGCAGTCTGGCAGTAAATCAGCCCCAGCATTTT
CDR3: CASSLAVNQPQHF

D: NA
size: once
length: 13
V: TRBV29-1
J: TRBJ1-1
DNA: TGCAGCGTTGCCTTGGGACTCCTAACTGAAGCTTTCTTT
CDR3: CSVALGLLTEAFF

D: TRBD1
size: NA
length: 15
V: TRBV7-2
J: TRBJ1-2
DNA: TGTGCCAGCAGCGATCCCTCCACAGGGGGGGATGGCTACACCTTC
CDR3: CASSDPSTGGDGYTF

D: NA
size: NA
length: 13
V: TRBV27
J: TRBJ2-7
DNA: TGTGCCAGACTTGACAGCGTGACCTACGAGCAGTACTTC
CDR3: CARLDSVTYEQYF

D: NA
size: NA
length: 14
V: TRBV5-4
J: TRBJ2-2
DNA: TGTGCCAGCAGCTTGGCAGGGCCCCCGGGGGAGCTGTTTTTT
CDR3: CASSLAGPPGELFF

D: TRBD2
size: NA
length: 14
V: TRBV18
J: TRBJ2-1
DNA: TGTGCCAGCTCACGGGGGGGGGACGAGAGTGAGCAGTTCTTC
CDR3: CASSRGGDESEQFF